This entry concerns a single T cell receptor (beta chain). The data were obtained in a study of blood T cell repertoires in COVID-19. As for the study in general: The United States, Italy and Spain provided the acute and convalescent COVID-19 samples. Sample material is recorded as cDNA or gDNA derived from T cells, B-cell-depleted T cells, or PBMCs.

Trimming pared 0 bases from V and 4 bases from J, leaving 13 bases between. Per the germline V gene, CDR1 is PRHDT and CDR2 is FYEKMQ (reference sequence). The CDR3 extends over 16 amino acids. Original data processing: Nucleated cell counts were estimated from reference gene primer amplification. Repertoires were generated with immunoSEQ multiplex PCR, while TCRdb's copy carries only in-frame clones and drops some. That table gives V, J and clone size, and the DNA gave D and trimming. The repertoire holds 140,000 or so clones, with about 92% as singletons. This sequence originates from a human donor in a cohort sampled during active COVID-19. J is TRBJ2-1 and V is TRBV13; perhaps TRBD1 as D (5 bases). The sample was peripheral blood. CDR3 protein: CASSLGLQGPYNEQFF. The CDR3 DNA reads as TGTGCCAGCAGCTTAGGCCTCCAGGGCCCTTACAATGAGCAGTTCTTC.